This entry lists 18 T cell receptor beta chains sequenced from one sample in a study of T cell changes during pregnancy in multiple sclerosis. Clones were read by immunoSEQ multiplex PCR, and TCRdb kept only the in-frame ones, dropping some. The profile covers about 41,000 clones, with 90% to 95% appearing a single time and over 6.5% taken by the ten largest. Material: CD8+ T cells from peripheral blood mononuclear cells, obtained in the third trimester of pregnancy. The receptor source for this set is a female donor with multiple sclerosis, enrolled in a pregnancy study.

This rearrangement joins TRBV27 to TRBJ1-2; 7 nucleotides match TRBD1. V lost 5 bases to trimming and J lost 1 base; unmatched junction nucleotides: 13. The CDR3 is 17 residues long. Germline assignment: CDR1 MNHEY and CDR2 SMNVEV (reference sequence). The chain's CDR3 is CASSPHPNRGYNYGYTF. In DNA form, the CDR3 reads TGTGCCAGCAGTCCCCATCCAAACAGGGGTTATAACTATGGCTACACCTTC.

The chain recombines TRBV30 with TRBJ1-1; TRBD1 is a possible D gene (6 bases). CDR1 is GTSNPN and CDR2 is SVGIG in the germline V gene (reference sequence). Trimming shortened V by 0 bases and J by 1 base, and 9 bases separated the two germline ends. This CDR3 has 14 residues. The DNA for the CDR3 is TGTGCCTGGAGTGTGGGGGCCGGGAACACTGAAGCTTTCTTT. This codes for CAWSVGAGNTEAFF.

CDR3 nucleotides: TGTGCCAGCAGCTTACTAGGGGCTAATGAAAAACTGTTTTTT. Translation: CASSLLGANEKLFF. This chain links TRBV7-2 with TRBJ1-4; D might be TRBD1 (5 bases). V lost 2 bases to trimming and J lost 3 bases, with 7 bases between them. This CDR3 region has 14 residues. CDR1 SGHTA and CDR2 FQGNSA come from the germline V gene.

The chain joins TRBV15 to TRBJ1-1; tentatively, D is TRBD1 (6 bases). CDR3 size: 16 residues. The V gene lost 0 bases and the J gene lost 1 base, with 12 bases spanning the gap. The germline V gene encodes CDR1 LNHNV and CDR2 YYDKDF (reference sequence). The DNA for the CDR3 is TGTGCCACCAGCAGAGATCGCGTCAGGGGGAACACTGAAGCTTTCTTT. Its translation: CATSRDRVRGNTEAFF.

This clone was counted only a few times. CDR3 residues: CASMGGTGRRLGYGYTF. The CDR3 nucleotides read TGTGCCAGCATGGGAGGGACAGGCCGCCGCTTAGGATATGGCTACACCTTC. The rearrangement joins TRBV2 to TRBJ1-2; 8 bases align to TRBD1. Germline V gene lookup returns CDR1 SNHLY and CDR2 FYNNEI. The V gene end was trimmed by 7 bases and the J gene end by 5 bases; junction bases not matched to a gene: 18. This CDR3 region has 17 residues.

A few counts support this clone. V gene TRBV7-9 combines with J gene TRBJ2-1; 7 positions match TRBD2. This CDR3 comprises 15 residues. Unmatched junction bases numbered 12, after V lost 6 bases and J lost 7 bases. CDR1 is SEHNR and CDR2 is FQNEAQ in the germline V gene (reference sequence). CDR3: CASSSTEAGVNEQFF. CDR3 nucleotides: TGTGCCAGCAGTTCTACTGAGGCGGGAGTGAATGAGCAGTTCTTC.

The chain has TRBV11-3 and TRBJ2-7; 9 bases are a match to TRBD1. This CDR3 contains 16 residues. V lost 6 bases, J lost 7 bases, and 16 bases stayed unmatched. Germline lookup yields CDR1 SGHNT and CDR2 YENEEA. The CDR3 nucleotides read TGTGCCAGCAGTTTTCTATCGGGACAGGGTGCCGGAGAGCAGTACTTC. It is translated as CASSFLSGQGAGEQYF.

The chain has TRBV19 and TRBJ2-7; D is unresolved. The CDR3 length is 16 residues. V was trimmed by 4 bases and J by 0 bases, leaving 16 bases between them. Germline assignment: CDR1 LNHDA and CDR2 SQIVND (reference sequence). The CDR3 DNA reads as TGTGCCAGTAGTAATTGGCGGAAAAGCAGCTCCTACGAGCAGTACTTC. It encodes CASSNWRKSSSYEQYF.

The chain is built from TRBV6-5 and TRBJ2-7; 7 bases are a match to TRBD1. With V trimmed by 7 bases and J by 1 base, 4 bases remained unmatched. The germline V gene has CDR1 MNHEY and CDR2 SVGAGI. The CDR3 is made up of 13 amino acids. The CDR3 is CASMVQGSYEQYF. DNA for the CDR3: TGTGCCAGCATGGTACAGGGGTCCTACGAGCAGTACTTC.

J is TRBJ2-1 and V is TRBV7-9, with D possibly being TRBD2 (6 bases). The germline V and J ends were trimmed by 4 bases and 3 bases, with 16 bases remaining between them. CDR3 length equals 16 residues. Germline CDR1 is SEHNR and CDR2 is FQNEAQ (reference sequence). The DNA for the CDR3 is TGTGCCAGCAGCTCATCTTTTGTGGAGGGCTACAATGAGCAGTTCTTC. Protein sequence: CASSSSFVEGYNEQFF.

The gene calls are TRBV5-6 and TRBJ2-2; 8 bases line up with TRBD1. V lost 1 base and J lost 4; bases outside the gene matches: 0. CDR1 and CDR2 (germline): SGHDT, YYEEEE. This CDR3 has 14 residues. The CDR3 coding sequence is TGTGCCAGCAGCTTGACAGGGGGCACCGGGGAGCTGTTTTTT. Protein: CASSLTGGTGELFF.

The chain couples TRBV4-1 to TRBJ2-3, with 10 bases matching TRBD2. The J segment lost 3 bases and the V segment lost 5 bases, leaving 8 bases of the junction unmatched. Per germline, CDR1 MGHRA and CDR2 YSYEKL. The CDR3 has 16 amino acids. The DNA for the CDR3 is TGCGCCAGCAGCTACCAAGCGGGAGGGCAAACAGATACGCAGTATTTT. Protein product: CASSYQAGGQTDTQYF.

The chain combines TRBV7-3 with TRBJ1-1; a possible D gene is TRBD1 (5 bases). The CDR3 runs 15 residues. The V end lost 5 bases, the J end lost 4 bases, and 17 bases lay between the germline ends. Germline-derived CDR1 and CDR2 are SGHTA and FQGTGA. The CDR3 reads CASSLGAQGSTEAFF. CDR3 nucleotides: TGTGCCAGCAGCCTAGGGGCACAAGGGTCCACTGAAGCTTTCTTT. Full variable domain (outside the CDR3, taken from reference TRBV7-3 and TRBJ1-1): GAGVSQTPSNKVTEKGKYVELRCDPISGHTALYWYRQSLGQGPEFLIYFQGTGAADDSGLPNDRFFAVRPEGSVSTLKIQRTERGDSAVYLCASSLGAQGSTEAFFGQGTRLTVV.

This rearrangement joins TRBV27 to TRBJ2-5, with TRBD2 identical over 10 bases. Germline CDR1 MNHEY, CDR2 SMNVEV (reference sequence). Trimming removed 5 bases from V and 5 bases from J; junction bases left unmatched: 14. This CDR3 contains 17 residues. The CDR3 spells CASSPSGGDVKGETQYF. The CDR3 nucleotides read TGTGCCAGCAGTCCTAGCGGGGGAGACGTGAAGGGGGAGACCCAGTACTTC.

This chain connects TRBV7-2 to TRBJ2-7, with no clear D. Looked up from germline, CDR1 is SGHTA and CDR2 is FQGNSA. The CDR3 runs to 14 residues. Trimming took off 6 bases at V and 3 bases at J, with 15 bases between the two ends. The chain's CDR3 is CASRPLDMNYEQYF. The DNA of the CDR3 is TGTGCCAGCAGGCCCCTAGATATGAACTACGAGCAGTACTTC.

CDR3 in amino acids: CASSGITGSTNSGNTIYF. The CDR3 bases are TGTGCCAGCAGTGGAATTACAGGGTCCACTAACTCTGGAAACACCATATATTTT. This sequence joins TRBV28 and TRBJ1-3; tentatively, D is TRBD1 (6 bases). Germline V gene data show CDR1 as MDHEN and CDR2 as SYDVKM. The CDR3 is made up of 18 amino acids. V was trimmed by 5 bases and J by 0 bases, leaving 20 bases between them.

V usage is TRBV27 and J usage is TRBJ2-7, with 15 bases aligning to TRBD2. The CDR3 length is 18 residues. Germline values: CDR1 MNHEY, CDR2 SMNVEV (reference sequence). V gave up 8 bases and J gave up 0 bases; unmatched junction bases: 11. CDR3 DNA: TGTGCCAGCCAGGGACTAGCGGGAGGTCCGGATAGCTCCTACGAGCAGTACTTC. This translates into CASQGLAGGPDSSYEQYF.

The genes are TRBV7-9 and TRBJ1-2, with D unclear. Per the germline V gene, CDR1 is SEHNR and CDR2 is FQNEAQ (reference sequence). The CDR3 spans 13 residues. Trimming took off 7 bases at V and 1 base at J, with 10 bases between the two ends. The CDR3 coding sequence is TGTGCCAGCACAGAATCAGTTAACTATGGCTACACCTTC. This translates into CASTESVNYGYTF. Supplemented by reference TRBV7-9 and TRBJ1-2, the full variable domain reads DTGVSQNPRHKITKRGQNVTFRCDPISEHNRLYWYRQTLGQGPEFLTYFQNEAQLEKSRLLSDRFSAERPKGSFSTLEIQRTEQGDSAMYLCASTESVNYGYTFGSGTRLTVV.